The present T cell receptor beta chain was sequenced within a study of blood T cell repertoires in COVID-19 (dated by TCRdb to about 2020). A note on the overall study: Collaborator samples came from the United States, Italy and Spain and covered acute and convalescent phases of COVID-19. The prospective study material was composed of cDNA or gDNA derived from T cells, B-cell-depleted T cells, or PBMCs. Subjects who had been exposed to COVID-19, were actively infected with it, or had recovered from it provided the deeply sampled blood TCRbeta repertoires that made up the dataset. The repertoires were released in a freely available public database meant as a resource for research on the immune response to SARS-CoV-2. The samples were drawn from the first 160 participants of the ongoing ImmuneRACE study and from 1,254 subjects provided by 6 global collaborators. A de-identified subject ID, COVID-19 status, age in years and sex were almost always included in the sample metadata. Where available, HLA class I and class II types were obtained from metadata supplied by the sample provider rather than from assay-based typing.

Results the study describes overall, beyond this receptor: The quantity of clinical and demographic metadata differed by source and by participant and was supplied without curation.

Participants in the prospective study were enrolled through a virtual design, were aged roughly 18 to 100 years, and lived in under 25 United States geographic areas. To assign participants to cohorts, the prospective study relied on clinical history that participants themselves reported in a screening survey and a study questionnaire. Recovered participants in ImmuneRACE Cohort 3 were defined as having two consecutive negative NP/OP PCR tests, clearance from a healthcare professional, or resolution of symptoms. Each participant in the prospective study had whole blood, serum and a nasopharyngeal or oropharyngeal swab collected by mobile phlebotomists. Over a roughly two-month period, participants in the prospective study had the option of providing additional blood draws and questionnaires. Before DNA extraction, prospective study blood samples were shipped either frozen or at room temperature.

Note on this clone: No cognate antigen has been identified for it. No base quality values were provided; no much bigger clone lies one nucleotide off.

TCRbeta CDR3 regions were amplified from genomic DNA by means of the immunoSEQ Assay, a bias-controlled multiplex PCR. Processing in the source paper ran as follows. Within the assay, amplification of reference gene primers was used to estimate how many nucleated cells each sample contained. Sequence reads were collapsed and filtered to measure the absolute abundance of every unique TCRbeta CDR3 rearrangement. Productive Simpson clonality was computed per sample as the square root of Simpson's diversity index over productive rearrangements. In TCRdb, the immuneACCESS table is reduced to in-frame sequences with V and J assigned. These tables do not hold every clone; where another copy was compared, an unresolved V gene accounts for under half, and the others remain unexplained. V and J calls and clone size are as listed in that table; D and trimming were resolved from the DNA. The sample records about 410,000 clones, about nine tenths of which are singletons. Of the sample, 1.7% is held by the ten largest clones.

This TCR derives from a woman in her thirties who had recovered from COVID-19. Sequenced sample: PBMCs or T cells enriched from blood (not recorded which).

The CDR3 protein is CASSWTGGGTGELFF. The DNA reads TGTGCCAGCAGCTGGACAGGGGGCGGCACCGGGGAGCTGTTTTTT. The V and J genes are TRBV7-2 and TRBJ2-2; 11 nucleotides in the junction match TRBD1. The CDR3, from cysteine to phenylalanine, totals 15 residues. The kept DNA is CDR3 alone, 45 bases in frame from the first base. V is trimmed back by 4 bases and J by 4 bases, and the junction contains 2 bases that no gene match accounts for. The germline V gene encodes CDR1 SGHTA and CDR2 FQGNSA.